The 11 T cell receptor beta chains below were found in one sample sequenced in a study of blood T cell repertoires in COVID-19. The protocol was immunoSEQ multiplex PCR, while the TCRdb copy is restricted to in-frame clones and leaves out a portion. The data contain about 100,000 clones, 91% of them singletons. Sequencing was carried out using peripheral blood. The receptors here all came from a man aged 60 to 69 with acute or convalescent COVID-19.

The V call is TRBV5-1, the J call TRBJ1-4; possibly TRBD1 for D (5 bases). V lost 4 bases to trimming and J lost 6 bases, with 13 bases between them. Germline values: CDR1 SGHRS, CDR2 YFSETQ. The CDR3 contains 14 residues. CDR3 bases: TGCGCCAGCAGCGCCCAGGGCACCGATGAAAAACTGTTTTTT. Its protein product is CASSAQGTDEKLFF.

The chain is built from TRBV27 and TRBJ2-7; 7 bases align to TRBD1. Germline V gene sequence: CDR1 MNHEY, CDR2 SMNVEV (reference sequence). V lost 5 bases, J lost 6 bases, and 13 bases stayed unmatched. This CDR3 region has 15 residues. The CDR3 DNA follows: TGTGCCAGCAGTCCGTCCGGGACAGTCCCCCCCGAGCAGTACTTC. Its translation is CASSPSGTVPPEQYF.

This CDR3 reads CASSATGDPGANVLTF. The DNA of the CDR3 is TGTGCCAGCAGCGCGACAGGGGACCCTGGGGCCAACGTCCTGACTTTC. V gene TRBV9 combines with J gene TRBJ2-6, with 8 nucleotides matching TRBD1. The CDR3 consists of 16 residues. After removal of 3 bases from V and 2 bases from J, the junction contained 4 bases not matched to a gene. Germline V gives CDR1 SGDLS, CDR2 YYNGEE.

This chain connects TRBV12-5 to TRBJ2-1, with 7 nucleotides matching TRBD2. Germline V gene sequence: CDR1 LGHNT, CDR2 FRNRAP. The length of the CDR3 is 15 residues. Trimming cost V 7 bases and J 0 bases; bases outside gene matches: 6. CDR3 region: CASVSIAGSYNEQFF. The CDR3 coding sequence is TGTGCTAGTGTTTCTATAGCGGGCTCCTACAATGAGCAGTTCTTC.

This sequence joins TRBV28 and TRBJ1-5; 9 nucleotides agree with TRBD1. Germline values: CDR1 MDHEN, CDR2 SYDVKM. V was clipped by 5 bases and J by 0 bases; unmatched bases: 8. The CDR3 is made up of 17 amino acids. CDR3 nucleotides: TGTGCCAGCAGTGCCTCCGGGACAGGGATTAGCAATCAGCCCCAGCATTTT. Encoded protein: CASSASGTGISNQPQHF.

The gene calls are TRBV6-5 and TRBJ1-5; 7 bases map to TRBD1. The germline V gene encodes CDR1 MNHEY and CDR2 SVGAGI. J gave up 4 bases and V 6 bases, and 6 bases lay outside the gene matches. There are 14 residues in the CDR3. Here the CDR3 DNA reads TGTGCCAGCAGCAAGGGACAGCTAAATCAGCCCCAGCATTTT. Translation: CASSKGQLNQPQHF.

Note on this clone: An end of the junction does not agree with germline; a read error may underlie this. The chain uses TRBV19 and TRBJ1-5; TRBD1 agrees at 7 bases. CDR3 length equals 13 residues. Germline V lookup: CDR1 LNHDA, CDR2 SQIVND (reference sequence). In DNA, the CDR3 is TGTGCCAGCAGTAATACAGGGGAACAGCCCCAGCATTTT. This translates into CASSNTGEQPQHF. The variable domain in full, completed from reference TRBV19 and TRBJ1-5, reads DGGITQSPKYLFRKEGQNVTLSCEQNLNHDAMYWYRQDPGQGLRLIYYSQIVNDFQKGDIAEGYSVSREKKESFPLTVTSAQKNPTAFYLCASSNTGEQPQHFGDGTRLSIL.

CDR3 loop: CAWGTRQGETQYF. CDR3 in DNA: TGTGCCTGGGGTACTAGACAGGGAGAGACCCAGTACTTC. This chain connects TRBV30 to TRBJ2-5; TRBD1 matches at 7 bases. Germline CDR1 GTSNPN, CDR2 SVGIG (reference sequence). Germline trimming cut 5 bases from V and 4 bases from J; bases unmatched to any gene: 7. The CDR3 contains 13 residues.

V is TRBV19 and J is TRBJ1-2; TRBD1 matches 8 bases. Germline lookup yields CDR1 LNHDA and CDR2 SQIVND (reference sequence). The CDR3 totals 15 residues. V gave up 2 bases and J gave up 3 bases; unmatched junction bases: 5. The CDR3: CASSITPTGDYGYTF. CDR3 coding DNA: TGTGCCAGTAGTATAACCCCGACAGGGGACTATGGCTACACCTTC.

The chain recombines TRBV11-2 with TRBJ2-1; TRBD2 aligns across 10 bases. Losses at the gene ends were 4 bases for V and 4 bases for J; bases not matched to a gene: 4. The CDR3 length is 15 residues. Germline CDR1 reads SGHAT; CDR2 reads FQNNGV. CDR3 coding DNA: TGTGCCAGCAGCTCACTAGCGGGGATTTACAATGAGCAGTTCTTC. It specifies CASSSLAGIYNEQFF.

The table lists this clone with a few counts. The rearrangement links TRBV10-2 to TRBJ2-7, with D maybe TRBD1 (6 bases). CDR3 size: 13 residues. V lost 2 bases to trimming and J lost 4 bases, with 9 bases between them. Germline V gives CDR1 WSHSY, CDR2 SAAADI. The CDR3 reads CASSETTGYEQYF. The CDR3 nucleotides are TGCGCCAGCAGTGAGACGACAGGATACGAGCAGTACTTC.